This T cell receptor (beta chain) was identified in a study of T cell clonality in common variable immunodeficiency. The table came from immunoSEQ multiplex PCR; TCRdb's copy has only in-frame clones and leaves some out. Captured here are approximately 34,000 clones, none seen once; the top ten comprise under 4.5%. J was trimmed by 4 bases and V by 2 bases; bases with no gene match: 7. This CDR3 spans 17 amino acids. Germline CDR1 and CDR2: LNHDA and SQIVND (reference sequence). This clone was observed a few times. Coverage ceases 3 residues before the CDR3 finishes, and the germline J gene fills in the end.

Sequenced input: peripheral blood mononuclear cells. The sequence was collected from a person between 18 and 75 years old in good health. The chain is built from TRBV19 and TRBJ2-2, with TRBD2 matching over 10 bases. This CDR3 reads CASSIQTGLASTGELFF. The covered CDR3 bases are TGTGCCAGTAGTATACAAACGGGACTAGCGTCCACCGGGGAG.